These T cell receptor beta chains were read from a single sample in a study of cytomegalovirus exposure and HLA in healthy donors. Here immunoSEQ multiplex PCR was the method, and the copy in TCRdb shows in-frame clones only, minus some. Of roughly 110,000 clones listed, 77% are singletons. The material sequenced was PBMCs. The origin of the receptors is a man aged 35 to 55 in good health and CMV-seropositive. Each CDR3 is given with its conserved first and last residue.

cdr3_aa v_call
CAWNTGNTEAFF TRBV30
CASSQTDRDGGKLFF TRBV7-9
CASSMRVNSYEQYF TRBV19
CASSRQTYEQYF TRBV6-1
CASSWGGGSTDTQYF TRBV5-1
CASSFPQRRGYTF TRBV7-3
CASSILTGGKEQYF TRBV28
CASRGTVESQPQHF TRBV27
CASSLGDSSNQPQHF TRBV6-5
CASSLGRNEKLFF TRBV11-2
CASSLGQGINIQYF TRBV7-9
CASSYLYEQYF TRBV6-6
CAWSGDRGFGGYTF TRBV30
CASSNRRFNNEQFF TRBV6-5
CASSSGTSRGLVDTQYF TRBV27
CASSLTPNMGAADTQYF TRBV11-2
CASSQTGNTEAFF TRBV4-1
CASSGGGGLYNEQFF TRBV9
CASSQDLQGSSYNEQFF TRBV4-3
CASSVRPGISTDTQYF TRBV7-2
CASSDAGGATDTQYF TRBV6-4
CASPADRALPNTGELFF TRBV21-1
CASRGGVAAGELFF TRBV5-4
CAWGDSTYEQYF TRBV30
CASKTTGLNTGELFF TRBV9
CASGPPQDTDTQYF TRBV4-1
CASSPRPGAYEQYF TRBV5-1
CASSLDHFVTGELFF TRBV5-4
CATSREGQADSYEQYF TRBV15
CSVTRQVLNYGYTF TRBV29-1
CASSLVFGVYEQYF TRBV28
CASSSAGGAPSYNEQFF TRBV7-6
CASSWVGLAGGTGELFF TRBV7-2
CASSLQGYGGYTF TRBV5-1
CASSLGTNNEQFF TRBV7-7
CASSPAVGRAETQYF TRBV18
CASIKRGRSTDTQYF TRBV28